This T cell receptor (beta chain) was identified during a study of blood T cell repertoires in COVID-19. Data came from immunoSEQ multiplex PCR; TCRdb stores just in-frame clones and leaves some out. The sample has a few hundred thousand clones; roughly 81% are singletons. Trimming cost V 3 bases and J 7 bases, with 15 bases left between them. The CDR3 totals 14 residues. CDR1 and CDR2 (germline): SGHTA, FQGNSA. Sequenced sample: PBMCs or T cells enriched from blood (not recorded which). This clonotype originated in a woman in her forties or fifties who had been exposed to COVID-19. The chain is built from TRBV7-2 and TRBJ1-2, with a possible D match to TRBD1 (5 bases). This chain's CDR3 is CASSLGNRFGGYTF. Written as DNA, the CDR3 is TGTGCCAGCAGCTTGGGGAACAGGTTTGGTGGCTACACCTTC.